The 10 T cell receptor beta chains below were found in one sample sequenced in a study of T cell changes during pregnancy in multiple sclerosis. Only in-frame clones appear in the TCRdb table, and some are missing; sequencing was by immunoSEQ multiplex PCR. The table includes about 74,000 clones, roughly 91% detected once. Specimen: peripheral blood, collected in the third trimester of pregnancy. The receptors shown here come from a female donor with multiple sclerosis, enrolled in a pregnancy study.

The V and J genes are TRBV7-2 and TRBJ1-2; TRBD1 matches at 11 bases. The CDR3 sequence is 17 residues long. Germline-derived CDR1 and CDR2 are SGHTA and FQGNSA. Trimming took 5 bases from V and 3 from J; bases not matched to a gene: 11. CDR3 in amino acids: CASSPGQGASLYYGYTF. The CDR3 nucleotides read TGTGCCAGCAGCCCCGGACAGGGGGCCAGTCTTTACTATGGCTACACCTTC.

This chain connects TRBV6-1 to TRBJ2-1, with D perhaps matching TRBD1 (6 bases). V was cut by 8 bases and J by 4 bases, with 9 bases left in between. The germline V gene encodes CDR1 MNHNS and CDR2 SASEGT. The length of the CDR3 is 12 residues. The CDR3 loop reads CASQGIYNEQFF. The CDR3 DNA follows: TGTGCCAGCCAGGGGATTTACAATGAGCAGTTCTTC.

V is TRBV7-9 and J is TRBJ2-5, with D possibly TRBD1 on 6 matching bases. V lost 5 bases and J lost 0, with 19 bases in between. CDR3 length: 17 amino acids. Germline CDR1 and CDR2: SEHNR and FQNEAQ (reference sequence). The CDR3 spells CASSPQGYFGYQETQYF. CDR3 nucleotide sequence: TGTGCCAGCAGCCCCCAGGGGTATTTCGGGTACCAAGAGACCCAGTACTTC.

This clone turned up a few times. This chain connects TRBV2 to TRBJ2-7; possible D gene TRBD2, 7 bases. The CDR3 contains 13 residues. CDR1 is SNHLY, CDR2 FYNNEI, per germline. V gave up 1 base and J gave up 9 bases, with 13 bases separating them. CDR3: CASSEVRGARQYF. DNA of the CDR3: TGTGCCAGCAGTGAAGTTCGGGGGGCAAGGCAGTACTTC.

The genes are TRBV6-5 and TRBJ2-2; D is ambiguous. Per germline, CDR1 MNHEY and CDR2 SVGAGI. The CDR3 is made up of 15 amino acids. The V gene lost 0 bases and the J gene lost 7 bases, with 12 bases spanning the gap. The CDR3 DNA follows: TGTGCCAGCAGTTACTCGTCTTACGGTGACGGGGAGCTGTTTTTT. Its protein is CASSYSSYGDGELFF.

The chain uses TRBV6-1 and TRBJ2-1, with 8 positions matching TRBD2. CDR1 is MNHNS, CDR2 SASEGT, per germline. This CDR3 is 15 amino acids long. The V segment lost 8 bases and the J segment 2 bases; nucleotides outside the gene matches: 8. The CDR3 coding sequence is TGTGCCAGCTCTGCGGGGGGTCGAACCTACAATGAGCAGTTCTTC. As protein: CASSAGGRTYNEQFF.

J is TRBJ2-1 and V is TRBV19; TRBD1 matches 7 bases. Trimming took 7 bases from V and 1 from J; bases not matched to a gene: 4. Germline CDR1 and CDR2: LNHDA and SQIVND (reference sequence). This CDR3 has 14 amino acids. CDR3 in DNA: TGTGCCAGTACTCAGGGGGATTCCTACAATGAGCAGTTCTTC. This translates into CASTQGDSYNEQFF.

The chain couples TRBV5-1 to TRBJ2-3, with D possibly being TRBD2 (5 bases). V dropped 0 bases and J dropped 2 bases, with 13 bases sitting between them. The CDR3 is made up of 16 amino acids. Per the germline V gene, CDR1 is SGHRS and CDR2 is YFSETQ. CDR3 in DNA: TGCGCCAGCAGCTTGGGGAGTCTAGCCCTCACAGATACGCAGTATTTT. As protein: CASSLGSLALTDTQYF.

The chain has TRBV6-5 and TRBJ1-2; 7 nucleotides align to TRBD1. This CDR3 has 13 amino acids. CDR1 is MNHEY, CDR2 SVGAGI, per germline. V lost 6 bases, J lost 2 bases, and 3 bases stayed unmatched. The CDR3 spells CASRPTGNYGYTF. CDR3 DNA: TGTGCCAGCAGACCGACAGGGAACTATGGCTACACCTTC.

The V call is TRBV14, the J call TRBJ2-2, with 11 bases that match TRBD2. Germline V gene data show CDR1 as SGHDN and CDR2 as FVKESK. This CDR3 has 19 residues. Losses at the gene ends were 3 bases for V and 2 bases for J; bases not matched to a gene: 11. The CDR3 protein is CASSQLLAGAYRNTGELFF. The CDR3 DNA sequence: TGTGCCAGCAGCCAGCTACTAGCGGGGGCCTACCGCAACACCGGGGAGCTGTTTTTT.